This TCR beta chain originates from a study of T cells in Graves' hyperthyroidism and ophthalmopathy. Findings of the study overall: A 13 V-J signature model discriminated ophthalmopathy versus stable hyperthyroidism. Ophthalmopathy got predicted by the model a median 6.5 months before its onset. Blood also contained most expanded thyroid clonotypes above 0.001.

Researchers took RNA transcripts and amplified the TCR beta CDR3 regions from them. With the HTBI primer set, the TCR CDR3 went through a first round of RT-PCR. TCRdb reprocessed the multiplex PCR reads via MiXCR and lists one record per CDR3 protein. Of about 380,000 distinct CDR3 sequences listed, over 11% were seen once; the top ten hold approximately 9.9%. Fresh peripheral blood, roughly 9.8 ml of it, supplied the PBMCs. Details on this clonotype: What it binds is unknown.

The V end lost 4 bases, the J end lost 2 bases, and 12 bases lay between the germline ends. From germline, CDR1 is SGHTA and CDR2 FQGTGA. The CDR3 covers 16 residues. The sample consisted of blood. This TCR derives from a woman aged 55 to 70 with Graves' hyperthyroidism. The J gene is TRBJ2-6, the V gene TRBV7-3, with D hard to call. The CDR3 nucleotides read TGTGCCAGCAGCTCTGCTTCGGGCACTGGGGCCAACGTCCTGACTTTC. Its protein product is CASSSASGTGANVLTF.